This TCR beta chain was sequenced during a study of CD8 T cells in ankylosing spondylitis (dated by TCRdb to 2017 to 2019). For the wider study: The study set out to find disease-linked TCR variants by profiling T cell receptor beta repertoires in ankylosing spondylitis patients and healthy donors. In total, the full study cohort was made up of roughly 110 healthy donors and 25 ankylosing spondylitis patients. Samples of peripheral blood were taken, and for ankylosing spondylitis patients, synovial fluid was collected as well. Study-level results and caveats: In peripheral blood, the disease-linked clones were found at relatively low frequencies and had a CD8+ phenotype. A TCR beta motif made up of eight highly homologous amino acid variants appeared to be characteristic of blood from ankylosing spondylitis patients. Some motif variants had previously been reported in the synovial fluid and blood of reactive arthritis patients, which suggests shared mechanisms of disease initiation. According to the report, matched synovial fluid samples from ankylosing spondylitis patients were significantly enriched for the disease-linked clones.

Of note for this clonotype: The antigen it recognizes is unknown. Per-base qualities were not stored, and no clone one base away is much larger.

Reading the germline V gene (reference sequence) gives CDR1 GTSNPN and CDR2 SVGIG. The CDR3 runs 11 amino acids, cysteine and phenylalanine included. The kept DNA is CDR3 alone, 33 bases in frame from the first base. The junction shows trimming of 1 base on V and 10 bases on J, plus 10 bases between the germline ends. Sequencing was performed on an Illumina HiSeq 2500. Quantitative 5'-RACE with molecular barcodes was the method used to prepare the TCR beta libraries. Per the original workflow: A new computational method based on a probabilistic model of VDJ rearrangement was used to identify disease-linked TCR variants. TCRdb took the public reads, trimmed them with fastp at Q25, ran MiXCR for clone calling and kept in-frame beta chains. For every CDR3 protein sequence, its rows merge into one entry that carries the most common genes and DNA. V and J calls and clone size were set by TCRdb, not the authors. The sample records about 220,000 distinct CDR3 sequences, approximately 16% of which are singletons. The top ten constitute roughly 46% of the sample.

The sample consisted of blood, either unsorted or a sorted T cell fraction (not recorded which). The receptor comes from a male donor with ankylosing spondylitis. The receptor chain draws on TRBV30 and TRBJ1-1; the D gene remains uncertain. The nucleotide sequence reads TGTGCCTGGAGTGACATGGGCGCAGCTTTCTTT. Its coded protein is CAWSDMGAAFF.